This T cell receptor (beta chain) came from a study of CD8 T cells in ankylosing spondylitis. Preparation of TCR beta libraries was done by quantitative 5'-RACE with molecular barcodes. TCRdb recomputed calls from the 5' RACE reads with MiXCR, one row per CDR3 protein. Of about 33,000 distinct CDR3 sequences in the sample, over 10% were seen once. V was shortened by 5 bases and J by 0 bases, with 17 bases between the two germline ends. This CDR3 comprises 16 residues. Germline V CDR1 and CDR2: SGHVS, FQNEAQ. The TCR sequence derives from a male donor with ankylosing spondylitis. V and J are TRBV7-8 and TRBJ2-7; tentatively, D is TRBD1 (5 bases). Specimen: synovial fluid, either unsorted or a sorted T cell fraction (not recorded which). CDR3 nucleotide sequence: TGTGCCAGCAGCCGCACCCCAACAGGTAGCTCCTACGAGCAGTACTTC. It is translated as CASSRTPTGSSYEQYF.